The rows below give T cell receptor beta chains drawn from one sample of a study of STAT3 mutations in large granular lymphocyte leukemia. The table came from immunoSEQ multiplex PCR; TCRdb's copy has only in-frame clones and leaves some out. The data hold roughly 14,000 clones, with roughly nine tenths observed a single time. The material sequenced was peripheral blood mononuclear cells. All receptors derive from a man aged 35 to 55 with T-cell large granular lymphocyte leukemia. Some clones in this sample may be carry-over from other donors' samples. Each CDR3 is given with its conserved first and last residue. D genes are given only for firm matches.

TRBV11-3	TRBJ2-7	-	CASSPSGAIGYEQYF
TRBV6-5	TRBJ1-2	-	CASSYSGNDFGYTF
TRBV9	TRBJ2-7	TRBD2	CASSVGDGRNSYEQYF
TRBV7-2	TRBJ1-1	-	CASSPGGTEAFF
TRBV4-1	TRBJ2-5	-	CASSQVLGAQETQYF
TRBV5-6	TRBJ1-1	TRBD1	CASSLETGGRFMNTEAFF
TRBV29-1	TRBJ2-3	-	CSVVGGLTDTQYF
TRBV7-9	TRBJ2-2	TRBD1	CASSLVDFRQGKSGELFF
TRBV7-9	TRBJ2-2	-	CASSISGETGELFF
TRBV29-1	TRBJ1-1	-	CSVTGRDSSEAFF
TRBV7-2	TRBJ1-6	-	CASSLSSYNSPLHF
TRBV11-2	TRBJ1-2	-	CASWGHDSYGYTF
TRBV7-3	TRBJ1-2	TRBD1	CASSLYGTADGYTF
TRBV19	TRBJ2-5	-	CASSLTPGWGAETQYF
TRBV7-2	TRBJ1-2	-	CASSPTLESGYTF
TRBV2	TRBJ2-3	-	CASSEGHRFDTQYF
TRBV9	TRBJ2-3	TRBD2	CASSVVPAGGRDTQYF
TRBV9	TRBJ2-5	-	CASSVDGETQYF
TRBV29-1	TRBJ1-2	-	CSVKARANYGYTF
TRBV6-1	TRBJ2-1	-	CASSAQGSEQFF
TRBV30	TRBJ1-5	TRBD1	CAWSAPGTGVSSNQPQHF
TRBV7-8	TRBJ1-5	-	CASSLGRKPYSNQPQHF
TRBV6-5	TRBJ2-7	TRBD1	CASSSTALRGREQYF
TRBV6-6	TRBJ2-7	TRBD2	CASSTSGGNYEQYF
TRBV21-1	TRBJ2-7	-	CASSNFYGTGGEDQAEQYF
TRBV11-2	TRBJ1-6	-	CASSLAWGSYNSPLHF
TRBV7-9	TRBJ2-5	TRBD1	CASSFTVWTGGLESETQYF
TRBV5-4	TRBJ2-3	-	CASSWARGGRTDTQYF
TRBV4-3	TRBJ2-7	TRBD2	CASSQELAGGLEQYF
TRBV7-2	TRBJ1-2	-	CASHHTDLYGYTF
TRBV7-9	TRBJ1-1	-	CASSLGGPEAFF
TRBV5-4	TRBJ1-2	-	CASSFTGNYGYTF
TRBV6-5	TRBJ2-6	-	CASRPDSSGANVLTF
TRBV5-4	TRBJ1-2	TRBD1	CASSLARYRGHGYTF
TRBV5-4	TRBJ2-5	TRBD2	CASSKPSGRQETQYF
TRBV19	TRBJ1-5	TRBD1	CASSPGQVNQPQHF
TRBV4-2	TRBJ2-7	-	CASSQGGGVSYEQYF
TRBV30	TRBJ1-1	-	CAWSVKGNTEAFF
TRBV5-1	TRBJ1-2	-	CASSLESIPGGGEYGYTF
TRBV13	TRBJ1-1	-	CASSLAGLQEDTEAFF
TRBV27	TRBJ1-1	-	CASSPTGSALEAFF